The source of this T cell receptor (beta chain) is a study of blood T cell repertoires in COVID-19. Across the study: Samples of COVID-19 (acute and convalescent) were obtained from the United States, Italy and Spain. T cells, B-cell-depleted T cells, or PBMCs supplied cDNA or gDNA.

Original processing methods: Quantification of nucleated cells was approximated via reference gene primer amplification. The data were produced by immunoSEQ multiplex PCR, yet TCRdb's version contains in-frame clones alone and is incomplete. V and J calls and clone size are given by that table; D and trimming were obtained from the DNA. Found here are 150,000 to 200,000 clones, about four fifths of them singletons; the top ten hold roughly 19%. The ends were cut back, 3 bases at V and 5 bases at J, with 10 bases in the middle. The CDR3 has 13 amino acids. The germline V gene encodes CDR1 SEHNR and CDR2 FQNEAQ (reference sequence).

The TCR comes from a woman aged 70-85 years who had recovered from COVID-19. What was sequenced was peripheral blood. This chain uses TRBV7-9 with TRBJ2-5; D is possibly TRBD2 (6 bases). CDR3 sequence reads: CASSFAGGETQYF. Here the CDR3 DNA reads TGTGCCAGCAGCTTCGCTGGAGGGGAGACCCAGTACTTC. Using reference TRBV7-9 and TRBJ2-5 for the parts outside the CDR3, the full variable domain is DTGVSQNPRHKITKRGQNVTFRCDPISEHNRLYWYRQTLGQGPEFLTYFQNEAQLEKSRLLSDRFSAERPKGSFSTLEIQRTEQGDSAMYLCASSFAGGETQYFGPGTRLLVL.